There are a few counts of the clone carrying this T cell receptor (beta chain). These data come from a study of blood T cell repertoires in COVID-19. With 2 bases removed from V and 0 bases from J, the gap between germline ends came to 13 bases. The germline gives CDR1 KGHSH, CDR2 LQKENI. The CDR3 is made up of 16 amino acids. Profiling relied on immunoSEQ multiplex PCR, and the TCRdb table lists in-frame clones only, not all of them. The sample includes 160,000 or so clones, 80% of them seen just once. What was sequenced was peripheral blood. The V gene is TRBV18, the J gene TRBJ1-2; D is perhaps TRBD1 (6 bases). The sequence was obtained from a man between 65 and 79 years old with active or convalescent COVID-19. The CDR3 is CASSPNREGSNYGYTF. The CDR3, as DNA: TGTGCCAGCTCACCAAACAGGGAGGGTTCTAACTATGGCTACACCTTC.